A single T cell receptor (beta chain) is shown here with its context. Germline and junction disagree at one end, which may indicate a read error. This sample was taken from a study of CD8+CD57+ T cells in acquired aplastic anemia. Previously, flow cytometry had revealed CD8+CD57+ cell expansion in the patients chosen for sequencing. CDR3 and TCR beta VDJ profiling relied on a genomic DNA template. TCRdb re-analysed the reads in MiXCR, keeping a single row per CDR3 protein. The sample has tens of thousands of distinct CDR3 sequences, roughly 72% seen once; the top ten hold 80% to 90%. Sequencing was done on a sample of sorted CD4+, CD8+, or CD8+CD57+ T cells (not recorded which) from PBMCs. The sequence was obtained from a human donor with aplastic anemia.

The CDR3 DNA reads TGTGCCACCGGTGAGGGCGCCCCCTACAATGAGCAGTTCTTC. It codes for CATGEGAPYNEQFF. This sequence joins TRBV24-1 and TRBJ2-1, with D possibly TRBD2 on 5 matching bases. From germline, CDR1 is KGHDR and CDR2 SFDVKD. The CDR3 length is 14 residues.